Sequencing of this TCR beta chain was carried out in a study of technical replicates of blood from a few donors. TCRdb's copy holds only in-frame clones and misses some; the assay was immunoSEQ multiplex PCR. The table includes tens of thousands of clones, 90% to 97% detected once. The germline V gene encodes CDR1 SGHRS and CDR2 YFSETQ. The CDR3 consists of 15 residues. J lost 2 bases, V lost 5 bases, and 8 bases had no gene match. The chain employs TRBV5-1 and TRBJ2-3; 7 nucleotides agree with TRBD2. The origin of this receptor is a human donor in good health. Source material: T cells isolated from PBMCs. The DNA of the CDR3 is TGCGCCAGCAGGAATAGCGGGTCGAACACAGATACGCAGTATTTT. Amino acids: CASRNSGSNTDTQYF.